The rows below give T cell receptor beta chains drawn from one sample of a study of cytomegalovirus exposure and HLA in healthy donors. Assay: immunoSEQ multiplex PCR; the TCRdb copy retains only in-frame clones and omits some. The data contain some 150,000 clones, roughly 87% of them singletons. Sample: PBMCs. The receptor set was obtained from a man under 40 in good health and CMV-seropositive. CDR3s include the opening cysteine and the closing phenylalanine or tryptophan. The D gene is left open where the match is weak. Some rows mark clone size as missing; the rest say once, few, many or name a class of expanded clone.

CDR3: CASSLTGTGIYEQYF; DNA: TGTGCCAGCAGCCTCACCGGGACAGGGATCTACGAGCAGTACTTC; size: NA; J: TRBJ2-7; D: TRBD1; V: TRBV11-3
CDR3: CSIWTVQTGELFF; DNA: TGCAGCATCTGGACAGTACAAACCGGGGAGCTGTTTTTT; size: NA; J: TRBJ2-2; D: NA; V: TRBV29-1
CDR3: CAWSVSSGRVYNEQFF; DNA: TGTGCCTGGAGTGTATCTAGCGGGAGAGTCTACAATGAGCAGTTCTTC; size: NA; J: TRBJ2-1; D: TRBD2; V: TRBV30
CDR3: CASSKVKKETDYEQYF; DNA: TGTGCCAGCAGCAAAGTAAAAAAGGAGACTGACTACGAGCAGTACTTC; size: few; J: TRBJ2-7; D: NA; V: TRBV21-1
CDR3: CASSLTQGSGEKLFF; DNA: TGTGCCAGCAGTTTAACTCAGGGATCAGGGGAAAAACTGTTTTTT; size: NA; J: TRBJ1-4; D: NA; V: TRBV28
CDR3: CAISGKGQGAVNTEAFF; DNA: TGTGCCATCAGTGGAAAAGGACAGGGGGCAGTGAACACTGAAGCTTTCTTT; size: NA; J: TRBJ1-1; D: TRBD1; V: TRBV10-3
CDR3: CSSSLSLSPSPNYGYTF; DNA: TGTTCCAGCAGCTTAAGTCTCTCGCCTAGCCCCAACTATGGCTACACCTTC; size: NA; J: TRBJ1-2; D: NA; V: TRBV7-9
CDR3: CASSLWQGRGRYF; DNA: TGTGCCAGCAGTTTGTGGCAGGGACGGGGGAGATACTTC; size: NA; J: TRBJ2-7; D: NA; V: TRBV28
CDR3: CASSVRDKDSYEQYF; DNA: TGCGCCAGCAGCGTCCGGGACAAGGACTCCTACGAGCAGTACTTC; size: NA; J: TRBJ2-7; D: NA; V: TRBV5-1
CDR3: CATSSTGNTGELFF; DNA: TGTGCCACCAGCAGCACAGGGAACACCGGGGAGCTGTTTTTT; size: NA; J: TRBJ2-2; D: NA; V: TRBV15
CDR3: CASSLRTANTEAFF; DNA: TGCGCCAGCAGCTTGAGGACAGCGAACACTGAAGCTTTCTTT; size: NA; J: TRBJ1-1; D: NA; V: TRBV5-1
CDR3: CASSPRGGSYEQYF; DNA: TGTGCCAGCAGTCCACGAGGAGGGTCCTACGAGCAGTACTTC; size: NA; J: TRBJ2-7; D: NA; V: TRBV27
CDR3: CASSGGISYNEQFF; DNA: TGTGCCAGCAGTGGCGGGATCTCCTACAATGAGCAGTTCTTC; size: NA; J: TRBJ2-1; D: NA; V: TRBV2
CDR3: CASSQDAGISGANVLTF; DNA: TGCGCCAGCAGCCAAGATGCAGGGATCTCTGGGGCCAACGTCCTGACTTTC; size: NA; J: TRBJ2-6; D: NA; V: TRBV4-3
CDR3: CASGLPARGVIYEQYF; DNA: TGTGCTAGTGGTTTGCCGGCGCGGGGAGTGATTTACGAGCAGTACTTC; size: NA; J: TRBJ2-7; D: NA; V: TRBV12-5
CDR3: CASTGTGGLSNQPQHF; DNA: TGTGCCAGCACCGGGACAGGGGGCCTTAGCAATCAGCCCCAGCATTTT; size: once; J: TRBJ1-5; D: TRBD1; V: TRBV6-8
CDR3: CASSGIDRDRGETQYF; DNA: TGCGCCAGCAGCGGTATTGACCGGGACAGGGGAGAGACCCAGTACTTC; size: NA; J: TRBJ2-5; D: TRBD1; V: TRBV10-2
CDR3: CASSLEGLAGGYTDTQYF; DNA: TGTGCCAGCAGCTTAGAGGGACTAGCGGGGGGGTACACAGATACGCAGTATTTT; size: few; J: TRBJ2-3; D: TRBD2; V: TRBV11-2
CDR3: CASSFGTGGKNIQYF; DNA: TGCGCCAGCAGCTTTGGGACAGGGGGAAAAAACATTCAGTACTTC; size: NA; J: TRBJ2-4; D: TRBD1; V: TRBV5-1
CDR3: CASSSGTGDLQPQHF; DNA: TGTGCCAGCAGTTCCGGGACAGGAGATCTTCAGCCCCAGCATTTT; size: NA; J: TRBJ1-5; D: TRBD1; V: TRBV7-6
CDR3: CASSPGTEKAFF; DNA: TGCGCCAGCAGCCCGGGGACAGAAAAAGCTTTCTTT; size: NA; J: TRBJ1-1; D: TRBD1; V: TRBV5-1
CDR3: CASSYSDSGGSDTQYF; DNA: TGTGCCAGCAGTTACTCGGATAGCGGGGGATCAGATACGCAGTATTTT; size: NA; J: TRBJ2-3; D: TRBD2; V: TRBV6-5
CDR3: CATNRLAGSTDTQYF; DNA: TGTGCCACCAACAGACTAGCGGGTAGCACAGATACGCAGTATTTT; size: NA; J: TRBJ2-3; D: TRBD2; V: TRBV15
CDR3: CATSRGQLTDTQYF; DNA: TGTGCCACCAGCAGAGGACAGTTAACAGATACGCAGTATTTT; size: NA; J: TRBJ2-3; D: NA; V: TRBV15
CDR3: CASSASGVTDTQYF; DNA: TGTGCCAGCAGTGCTAGCGGGGTCACAGATACGCAGTATTTT; size: once; J: TRBJ2-3; D: TRBD2; V: TRBV2
CDR3: CASSLKSSAGNTEAFF; DNA: TGTGCCAGCAGCTTAAAATCCAGTGCGGGAAACACTGAAGCTTTCTTT; size: NA; J: TRBJ1-1; D: NA; V: TRBV7-6
CDR3: CASSLATGQGGNQPQHF; DNA: TGTGCCAGCAGCTTAGCTACAGGACAGGGGGGAAATCAGCCCCAGCATTTT; size: NA; J: TRBJ1-5; D: TRBD1; V: TRBV7-6
CDR3: CASRDSYYRAEQYF; DNA: TGTGCCAGCAGGGACTCGTATTACAGGGCCGAGCAGTACTTC; size: NA; J: TRBJ2-7; D: NA; V: TRBV7-9
CDR3: CASSTGTGGLSYEQYF; DNA: TGTGCCAGTAGTACCGGGACAGGGGGTTTGTCCTACGAGCAGTACTTC; size: NA; J: TRBJ2-7; D: TRBD1; V: TRBV19
CDR3: CASRGQASGNTIYF; DNA: TGTGCCAGCAGGGGACAAGCCTCTGGAAACACCATATATTTT; size: NA; J: TRBJ1-3; D: NA; V: TRBV5-5
CDR3: CASSRGTGTHGYTF; DNA: TGTGCCAGCAGCCGGGGGACAGGGACCCATGGCTACACCTTC; size: NA; J: TRBJ1-2; D: TRBD1; V: TRBV7-9
CDR3: CASSYSQGTRDTQYF; DNA: TGTGCCAGCAGTTATTCTCAGGGGACACGAGATACGCAGTATTTT; size: NA; J: TRBJ2-3; D: NA; V: TRBV5-4
CDR3: CASSSQGAGANGLTF; DNA: TGTGCCAGCAGCTCCCAGGGGGCTGGGGCCAACGGCCTGACTTTC; size: NA; J: TRBJ2-6; D: TRBD1; V: TRBV6-5
CDR3: CASSADRNSPLHF; DNA: TGTGCCAGCAGTGCCGACAGAAATTCACCCCTCCACTTT; size: NA; J: TRBJ1-6; D: NA; V: TRBV6-4
CDR3: CASSLLGTQETQYF; DNA: TGTGCCAGCAGTTTACTCGGGACTCAAGAGACCCAGTACTTC; size: NA; J: TRBJ2-5; D: NA; V: TRBV27
CDR3: CASSLDWDFYNQPQHF; DNA: TGTGCCAGCAGCTTGGATTGGGACTTTTACAATCAGCCCCAGCATTTT; size: NA; J: TRBJ1-5; D: NA; V: TRBV7-8
CDR3: CASSPATAGQETQYF; DNA: TGTGCCAGCAGCCCCGCGACCGCAGGGCAAGAGACCCAGTACTTC; size: NA; J: TRBJ2-5; D: NA; V: TRBV25-1
CDR3: CASKWPPTGELFF; DNA: TGTGCCAGCAAATGGCCGCCCACCGGGGAGCTGTTTTTT; size: NA; J: TRBJ2-2; D: NA; V: TRBV27
CDR3: CASSTPSGSVYEQYF; DNA: TGTGCCAGTAGTACGCCCAGCGGGAGTGTCTACGAGCAGTACTTC; size: once; J: TRBJ2-7; D: TRBD2; V: TRBV19
CDR3: CASSGGGQGLSGGYTF; DNA: TGTGCCAGCAGCGGGGGAGGACAGGGACTGTCAGGAGGCTACACCTTC; size: NA; J: TRBJ1-2; D: TRBD1; V: TRBV9
CDR3: CSSTVNTEAFF; DNA: TGTTCCAGCACAGTGAACACTGAAGCTTTCTTT; size: NA; J: TRBJ1-1; D: NA; V: TRBV7-9
CDR3: CASSSTANGNTIYF; DNA: TGTGCCAGCAGTTCGACAGCGAACGGAAACACCATATATTTT; size: NA; J: TRBJ1-3; D: NA; V: TRBV28
CDR3: CASSKGPGGNSTDTQYF; DNA: TGTGCCAGCAGCAAAGGGCCGGGAGGAAACAGCACAGATACGCAGTATTTT; size: NA; J: TRBJ2-3; D: NA; V: TRBV21-1
CDR3: CASSLREVREGANVLTF; DNA: TGTGCCAGCAGCTTGAGGGAGGTCCGGGAGGGGGCCAACGTCCTGACTTTC; size: NA; J: TRBJ2-6; D: NA; V: TRBV7-9
CDR3: CASSQGLGRAGELFF; DNA: TGTGCCAGCTCTCAAGGACTAGGACGGGCCGGGGAGCTGTTTTTT; size: NA; J: TRBJ2-2; D: TRBD2; V: TRBV18
CDR3: CASSWGTAQETQYF; DNA: TGTGCCAGCAGCTGGGGGACAGCCCAAGAGACCCAGTACTTC; size: NA; J: TRBJ2-5; D: TRBD1; V: TRBV5-4
CDR3: CASSLRGSISGNTIYF; DNA: TGTGCCAGCAGCTTAAGAGGCTCCATCTCTGGAAACACCATATATTTT; size: few; J: TRBJ1-3; D: NA; V: TRBV7-9
CDR3: CSVQNSPRKDTEAFF; DNA: TGCAGCGTTCAAAACAGCCCCCGTAAGGACACTGAAGCTTTCTTT; size: NA; J: TRBJ1-1; D: NA; V: TRBV29-1
CDR3: CASRGRQRGTDTQYF; DNA: TGTGCCAGCAGAGGAAGACAGCGAGGCACAGATACGCAGTATTTT; size: NA; J: TRBJ2-3; D: NA; V: TRBV6-6
CDR3: CASSLGQGAYEQYF; DNA: TGCGCCAGCAGCTTGGGACAGGGGGCCTACGAGCAGTACTTC; size: NA; J: TRBJ2-7; D: TRBD1; V: TRBV5-1
CDR3: CASSLVWHSGANGLTF; DNA: TGCGCCAGCAGCTTGGTGTGGCACTCTGGGGCCAACGGCCTGACTTTC; size: few; J: TRBJ2-6; D: NA; V: TRBV5-1